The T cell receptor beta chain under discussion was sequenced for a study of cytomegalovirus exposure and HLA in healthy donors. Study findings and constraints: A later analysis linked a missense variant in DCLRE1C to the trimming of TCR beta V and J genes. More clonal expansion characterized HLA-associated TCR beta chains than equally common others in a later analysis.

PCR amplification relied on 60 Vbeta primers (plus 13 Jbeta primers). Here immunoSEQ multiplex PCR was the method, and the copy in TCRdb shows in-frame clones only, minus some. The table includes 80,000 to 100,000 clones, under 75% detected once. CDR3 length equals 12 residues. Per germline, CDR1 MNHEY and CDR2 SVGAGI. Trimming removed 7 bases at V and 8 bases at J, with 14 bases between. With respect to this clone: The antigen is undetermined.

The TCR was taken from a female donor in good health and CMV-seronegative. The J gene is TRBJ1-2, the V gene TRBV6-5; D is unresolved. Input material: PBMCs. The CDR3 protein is CASNRGNGGYTF. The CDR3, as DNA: TGTGCCAGCAATCGCGGGAATGGGGGCTACACCTTC.